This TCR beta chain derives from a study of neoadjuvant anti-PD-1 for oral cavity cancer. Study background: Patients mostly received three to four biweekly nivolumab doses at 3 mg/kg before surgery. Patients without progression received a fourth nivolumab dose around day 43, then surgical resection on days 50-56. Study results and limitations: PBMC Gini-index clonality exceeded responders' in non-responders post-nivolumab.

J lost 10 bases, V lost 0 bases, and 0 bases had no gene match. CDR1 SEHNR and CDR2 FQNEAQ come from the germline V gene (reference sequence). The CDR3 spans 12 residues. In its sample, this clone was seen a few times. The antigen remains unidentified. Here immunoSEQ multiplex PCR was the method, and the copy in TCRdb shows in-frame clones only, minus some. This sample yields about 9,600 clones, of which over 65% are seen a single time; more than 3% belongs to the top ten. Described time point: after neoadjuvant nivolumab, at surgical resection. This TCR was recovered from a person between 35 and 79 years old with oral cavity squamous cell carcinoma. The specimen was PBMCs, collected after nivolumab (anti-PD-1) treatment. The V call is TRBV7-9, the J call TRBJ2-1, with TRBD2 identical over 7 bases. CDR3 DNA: TGTGCCAGCAGCTTAGCGGGACTAGAGCAGTTCTTC. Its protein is CASSLAGLEQFF.